Sequencing of this T cell receptor beta chain was carried out in a study of T cells after yellow fever vaccination. Regarding the study as a whole: Abundant clonotypes from the bulk population could have been carried over as contaminants into FACS-sorted repertoires.

In its sample, this clonotype was seen a few times. Its specificity is unknown. Via MiXCR, TCRdb re-called the 5' RACE reads, giving one row per CDR3 protein. This table holds just under 600,000 distinct CDR3 sequences, approximately 15% found once. V gave up 5 bases and J gave up 7 bases; unmatched junction bases: 18. The length of the CDR3 is 17 residues. The sample in question was PBMCs, obtained on the day of the yellow fever booster vaccination. This chain uses TRBV12-3 or TRBV12-4 with TRBJ1-1; TRBD1 matches at 8 bases. This sequence was found in a man aged 30-40 years who received the YFV17D yellow fever vaccine. CDR3 protein: CASSARGQGAFMGEAFF. The CDR3 DNA is TGTGCCAGCAGTGCCCGCGGGCAGGGGGCTTTTATGGGTGAAGCTTTCTTT.